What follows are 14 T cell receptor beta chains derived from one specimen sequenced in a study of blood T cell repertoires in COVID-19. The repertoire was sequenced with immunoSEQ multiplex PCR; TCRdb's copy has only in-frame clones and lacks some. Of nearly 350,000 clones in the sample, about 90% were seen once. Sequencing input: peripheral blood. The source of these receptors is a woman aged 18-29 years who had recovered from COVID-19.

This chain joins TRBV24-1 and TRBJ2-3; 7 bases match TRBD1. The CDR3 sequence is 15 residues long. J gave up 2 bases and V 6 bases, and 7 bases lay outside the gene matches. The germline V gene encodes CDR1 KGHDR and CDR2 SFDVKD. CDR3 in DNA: TGTGCCACCAGTCGTCCGGGACAGTACACAGATACGCAGTATTTT. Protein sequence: CATSRPGQYTDTQYF.

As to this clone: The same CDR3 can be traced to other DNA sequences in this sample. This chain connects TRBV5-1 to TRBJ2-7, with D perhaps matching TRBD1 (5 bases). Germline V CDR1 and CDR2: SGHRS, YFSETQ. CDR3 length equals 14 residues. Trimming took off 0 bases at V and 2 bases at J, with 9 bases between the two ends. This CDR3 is CASSLGQGPYEQYV. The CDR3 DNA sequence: TGCGCCAGCAGCTTGGGGCAGGGTCCCTACGAGCAGTACGTC.

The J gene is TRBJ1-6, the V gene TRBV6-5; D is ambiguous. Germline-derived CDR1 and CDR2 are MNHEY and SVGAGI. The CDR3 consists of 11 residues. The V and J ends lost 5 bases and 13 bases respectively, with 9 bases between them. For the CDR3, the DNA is TGTGCCAGCAGTATAGACATCCCCCTCCACTTT. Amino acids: CASSIDIPLHF.

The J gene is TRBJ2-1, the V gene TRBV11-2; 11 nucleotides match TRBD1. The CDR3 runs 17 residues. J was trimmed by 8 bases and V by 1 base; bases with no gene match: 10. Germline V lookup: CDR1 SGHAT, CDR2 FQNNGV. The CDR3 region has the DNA TGTGCCAGCAGCTTAGTTCCGGGACAGGGGGGTTTCGATGAGCAGTTCTTC. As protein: CASSLVPGQGGFDEQFF.

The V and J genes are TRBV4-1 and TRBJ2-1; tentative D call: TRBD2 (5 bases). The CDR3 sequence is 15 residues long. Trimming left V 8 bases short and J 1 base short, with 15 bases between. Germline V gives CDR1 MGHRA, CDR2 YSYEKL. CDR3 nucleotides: TGCGCCAGCTTACTAGGAGGCCGGTCCTACAATGAGCAGTTCTTC. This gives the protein CASLLGGRSYNEQFF.

The CDR3 reads CASSSGQGVKETQYF. The CDR3 DNA is TGTGCCAGCAGTTCGGGACAGGGGGTAAAAGAGACCCAGTACTTC. The V call is TRBV6-5, the J call TRBJ2-5, with TRBD1 matching over 11 bases. This CDR3 comprises 15 residues. Trimming removed 4 bases from V and 3 bases from J; junction bases left unmatched: 4. Germline assignment: CDR1 MNHEY and CDR2 SVGAGI.

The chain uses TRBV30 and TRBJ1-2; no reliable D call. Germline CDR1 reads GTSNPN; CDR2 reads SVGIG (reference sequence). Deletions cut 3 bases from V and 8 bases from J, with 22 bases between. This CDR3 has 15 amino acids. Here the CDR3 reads CAWRIMGTPLYGYTF. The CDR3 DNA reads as TGTGCCTGGAGAATAATGGGCACCCCCCTTTACGGCTACACCTTC.

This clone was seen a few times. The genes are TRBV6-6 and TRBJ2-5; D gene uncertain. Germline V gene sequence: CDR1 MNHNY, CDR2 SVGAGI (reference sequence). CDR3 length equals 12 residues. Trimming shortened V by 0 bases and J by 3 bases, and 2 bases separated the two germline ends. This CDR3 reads CASSYSKETQYF. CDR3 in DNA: TGTGCCAGCAGTTACTCCAAAGAGACCCAGTACTTC.

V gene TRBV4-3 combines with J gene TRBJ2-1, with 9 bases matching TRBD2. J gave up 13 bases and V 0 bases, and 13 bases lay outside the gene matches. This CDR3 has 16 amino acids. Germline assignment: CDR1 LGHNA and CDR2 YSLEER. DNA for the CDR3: TGCGCCAGCAGCCAAGAAATGGGCCTAGCGGGATCTGTCCAGTTCTTC. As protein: CASSQEMGLAGSVQFF.

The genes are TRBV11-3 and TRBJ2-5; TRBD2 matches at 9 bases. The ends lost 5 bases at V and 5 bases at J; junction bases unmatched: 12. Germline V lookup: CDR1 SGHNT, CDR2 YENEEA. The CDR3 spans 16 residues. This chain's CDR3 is CASSETLREGVETQYF. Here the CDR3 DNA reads TGTGCCAGCAGCGAGACCTTGCGGGAGGGCGTGGAGACCCAGTACTTC.

CDR3 region: CASSLGQGSYSPLHF. In DNA, the CDR3 is TGTGCCAGCAGCCTCGGACAGGGGTCTTATTCACCCCTCCACTTT. V is TRBV11-2 and J is TRBJ1-6, with 9 bases fitting TRBD1. Germline-derived CDR1 and CDR2 are SGHAT and FQNNGV. This CDR3 has 15 residues. V shed 5 bases, J shed 8 bases, and the junction held 7 bases outside the gene matches.

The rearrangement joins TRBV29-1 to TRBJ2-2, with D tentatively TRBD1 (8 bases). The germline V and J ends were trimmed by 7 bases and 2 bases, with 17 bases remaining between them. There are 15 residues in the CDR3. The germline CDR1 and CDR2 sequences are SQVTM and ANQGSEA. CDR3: CSAVHRGGNTGELFF. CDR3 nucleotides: TGCAGCGCTGTACACAGGGGGGGAAACACCGGGGAGCTGTTTTTT.

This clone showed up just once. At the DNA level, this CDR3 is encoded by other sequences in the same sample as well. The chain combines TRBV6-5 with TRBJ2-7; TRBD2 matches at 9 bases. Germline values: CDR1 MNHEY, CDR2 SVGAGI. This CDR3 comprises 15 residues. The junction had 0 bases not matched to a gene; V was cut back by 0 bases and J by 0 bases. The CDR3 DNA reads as TGTGCCAGCAGTTACTCTAGCGGGAGCTCCTACGAGCAGTACGTC. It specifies CASSYSSGSSYEQYV.

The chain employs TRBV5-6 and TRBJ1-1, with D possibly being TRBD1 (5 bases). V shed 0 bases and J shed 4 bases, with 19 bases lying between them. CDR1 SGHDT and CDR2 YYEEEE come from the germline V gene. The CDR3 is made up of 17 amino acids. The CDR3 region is CASSLVLWRFGGTEAFF. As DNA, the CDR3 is TGTGCCAGCAGCTTGGTTCTGTGGCGGTTCGGGGGCACTGAAGCTTTCTTT.